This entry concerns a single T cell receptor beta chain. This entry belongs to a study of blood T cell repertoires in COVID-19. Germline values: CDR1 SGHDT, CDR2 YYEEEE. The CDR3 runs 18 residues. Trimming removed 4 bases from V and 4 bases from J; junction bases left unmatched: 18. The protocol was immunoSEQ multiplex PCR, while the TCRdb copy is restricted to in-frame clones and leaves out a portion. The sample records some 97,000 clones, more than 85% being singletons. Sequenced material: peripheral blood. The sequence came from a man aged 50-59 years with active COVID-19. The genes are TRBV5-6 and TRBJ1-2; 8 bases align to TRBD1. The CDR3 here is CASSPTLRTGRASYGYTF. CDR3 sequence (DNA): TGTGCCAGCAGCCCTACACTGAGGACAGGGAGAGCTAGCTATGGCTACACCTTC.